Listed below are T cell receptor beta chains from one sample, sequenced in a study of T cell responses to AZD1222 COVID-19 vaccine. Only in-frame clones appear in the TCRdb table, and some are missing; sequencing was by immunoSEQ multiplex PCR. The sample holds some 81,000 clones, around nine tenths seen once. The sample consisted of peripheral blood, taken 28 days after the second AZD1222 dose. These receptors all stem from an adult who received the AZD1222 COVID-19 vaccine. Both conserved end residues are part of each CDR3.

j_call: TRBJ1-1
v_call: TRBV5-1
cdr3_aa: CASSLGQHALNTEAFF

j_call: TRBJ2-7
v_call: TRBV9
cdr3_aa: CASSATGGVGLYEQYF

j_call: TRBJ1-5
v_call: TRBV2
cdr3_aa: CASSPGGYSNQPQHF

j_call: TRBJ1-4
v_call: TRBV27
cdr3_aa: CASSLYGAANEKLFF

j_call: TRBJ1-3
v_call: TRBV19
cdr3_aa: CASNLRGRYGNTIYF

j_call: TRBJ2-1
v_call: TRBV3-1/TRBV3-2
cdr3_aa: CASSPLGNEQFF

j_call: TRBJ2-6
v_call: TRBV19
cdr3_aa: CASSRQGRTGANVLTF

j_call: TRBJ2-2
v_call: TRBV7-9
cdr3_aa: CASSGGELFF

j_call: TRBJ2-2
v_call: TRBV20-1
cdr3_aa: CSASPSPVTGELFF

j_call: TRBJ1-2
v_call: TRBV5-1
cdr3_aa: CASSSGGSGTAYGYTF

j_call: TRBJ1-1
v_call: TRBV19
cdr3_aa: CASSSYRGPGTEAFF

j_call: TRBJ2-1
v_call: TRBV7-3
cdr3_aa: CASSPPGSNEQFF

j_call: TRBJ1-2
v_call: TRBV6-5
cdr3_aa: CASSSRTGEYGYTF

j_call: TRBJ2-1
v_call: TRBV6-5
cdr3_aa: CASGEWQKNNEQFF

j_call: TRBJ1-2
v_call: TRBV5-6
cdr3_aa: CASGRVSGGFNYGYTF

j_call: TRBJ1-6
v_call: TRBV11-2
cdr3_aa: CASSLMGLALHF

j_call: TRBJ2-5
v_call: TRBV19
cdr3_aa: CASGDAGQGSETQYF

j_call: TRBJ1-1
v_call: TRBV5-4
cdr3_aa: CASSGGANTEAFF

j_call: TRBJ2-1
v_call: TRBV24-1
cdr3_aa: CATSDPGQEQFF

j_call: TRBJ1-1
v_call: TRBV15
cdr3_aa: CATSRDRVNTEAFF

j_call: TRBJ1-1
v_call: TRBV6-5
cdr3_aa: CASSQPSMGTEAFF

j_call: TRBJ2-6
v_call: TRBV6-4
cdr3_aa: CASSDTSGANVLTF

j_call: TRBJ1-1
v_call: TRBV5-1
cdr3_aa: CASSLDPRGLEAFF

j_call: TRBJ1-2
v_call: TRBV19
cdr3_aa: CASSPSGQGANYGYTF

j_call: TRBJ2-1
v_call: TRBV28
cdr3_aa: CASSLYSVPNNEQFF

j_call: TRBJ2-1
v_call: TRBV5-4
cdr3_aa: CASRSLSYNEQFF

j_call: TRBJ2-1
v_call: TRBV12-5
cdr3_aa: CASGFWLAGGHEQFF

j_call: TRBJ2-6
v_call: TRBV5-1
cdr3_aa: CASMRYLSGANVLTF

j_call: TRBJ1-1
v_call: TRBV5-6
cdr3_aa: CASSGRDRNTEAFF

j_call: TRBJ1-1
v_call: TRBV21-1
cdr3_aa: CASSKMRPNTEAFF

j_call: TRBJ2-7
v_call: TRBV19
cdr3_aa: CASSAPRWGEQYF